The T cell receptor beta chain under discussion was sequenced for a study of CD8 T cells in Susac syndrome. CDR3 size: 15 residues. Trimming took 5 bases from V and 4 from J; bases not matched to a gene: 4. Germline V gene data show CDR1 as MDHEN and CDR2 as SYDVKM. High-throughput TCR beta sequencing covered peripheral CD8+ and CD4+ T cells. Random-hexamer reverse transcription was applied to roughly 0.45 to 1 ug RNA. TCR beta CDR3 was amplified by immunoSEQ covering 54 Vbeta and 13 Jbeta. TCRdb analysed the immunoSEQ multiplex PCR reads with MiXCR anew, one entry per CDR3 protein. The data contain approximately 190,000 distinct CDR3 sequences, 85% to 95% of them singletons.

Material: CD8+ T cells from PBMCs. This TCR came from a human donor with Susac syndrome. The rearrangement uses TRBV28 and TRBJ2-1; TRBD2 matches 11 bases. This chain's CDR3 is CASSLIAGGYNEQFF. The CDR3 coding sequence is TGTGCCAGCAGTCTAATAGCGGGAGGGTACAATGAGCAGTTCTTC.